This is a list of T cell receptor beta chains from one sample in a study of regulatory T cells in long-lasting Graves disease. TCRdb processed the multiplex PCR reads anew with MiXCR; each CDR3 protein has one entry. The sample contains 440,000 or so distinct CDR3 sequences, about 15% of which appear only once. These data are also associated with another study on T cells in Graves' hyperthyroidism and ophthalmopathy.

The sample in question was peripheral blood mononuclear cells (PBMCs), obtained at new diagnosis, from a patient treated with antithyroid drugs. These receptors were obtained from a young woman with Graves disease. CDR3s include the opening cysteine and the closing phenylalanine or tryptophan. D genes are given only for firm matches. Clone size appears in some rows only: once, few, many, or a class for an expanded clone.

V	size	J	D	CDR3	DNA
TRBV2	many	TRBJ2-5	-	CASSEAHARQETQYF	TGTGCCAGCAGTGAAGCGCATGCTAGGCAAGAGACCCAGTACTTC
TRBV13	many	TRBJ1-1	TRBD1	CASSSRTGVIEAFF	TGTGCCAGCAGCTCCCGGACAGGGGTCATTGAAGCTTTCTTT
TRBV15	few	TRBJ1-4	-	CATSREGKRGEEKLFF	TGTGCCACCAGCAGAGAGGGGAAACGGGGTGAGGAAAAACTGTTTTTT
TRBV7-3	few	TRBJ2-5	-	CASSLTVVETQYF	TGTGCCAGCAGCTTAACGGTAGTAGAGACCCAGTACTTC
TRBV29-1	-	TRBJ2-7	TRBD1	CSASNPGQGIYEQYF	TGCAGCGCCAGCAATCCGGGACAGGGGATCTACGAGCAGTACTTC
TRBV28	many	TRBJ2-1	-	CASSRENEQFF	TGTGCCAGCTCCCGGGAGAATGAGCAGTTCTTC
TRBV20-1	many	TRBJ1-1	-	CSARDLEGQAGALGTEAFF	TGCAGTGCTAGAGATCTTGAGGGTCAGGCAGGGGCCCTGGGCACTGAAGCTTTCTTT
TRBV27	few	TRBJ1-2	-	CASSPLTRDRRGSGYTF	TGTGCCAGCAGTCCCCTAACCCGCGACAGGCGCGGTTCTGGCTACACCTTC
TRBV25-1	-	TRBJ1-1	-	CASSREYSEAFF	TGTGCCAGCAGCAGGGAATATAGTGAAGCTTTCTTT
TRBV24-1	-	TRBJ1-2	TRBD1	CATSEGGTGGGYTF	TGTGCCACCAGTGAGGGGGGGACAGGAGGTGGCTACACCTTC
TRBV5-1	few	TRBJ2-2	-	CASSLMAGTPYTGELFF	TGCGCCAGCAGCTTGATGGCAGGGACACCTTACACCGGGGAGCTGTTTTTT
TRBV30	many	TRBJ2-2	TRBD2	CAWRGGSTGELFF	TGTGCCTGGAGGGGGGGGAGCACCGGGGAGCTGTTTTTT
TRBV7-9	-	TRBJ1-2	-	CASSLQEADGYTF	TGTGCCAGCAGCTTACAGGAGGCGGACGGCTACACCTTC
TRBV3-1	many	TRBJ1-1	-	CASSQGRAATEAFF	TGTGCCAGCAGCCAGGGCAGGGCGGCCACTGAAGCTTTCTTT
TRBV7-2	few	TRBJ2-7	TRBD2	CASSLSAGAGGREQYF	TGTGCCAGCAGCTTATCCGCGGGAGCCGGGGGTAGGGAGCAGTACTTC
TRBV10-2	-	TRBJ2-3	-	CASMYVGSDTQYF	TGCGCCAGCATGTATGTAGGTTCAGATACGCAGTATTTT
TRBV7-8	-	TRBJ2-7	TRBD1	CASNLQGARGSYEQYF	TGTGCCAGCAACTTACAGGGGGCGCGGGGCTCCTACGAGCAGTACTTC
TRBV30	many	TRBJ1-1	-	CAWSLLNTEAFF	TGTGCCTGGAGTCTTCTGAACACTGAAGCTTTCTTT
TRBV7-3	many	TRBJ2-1	TRBD1	CASSAGGSSYNEQFF	TGTGCCAGCAGTGCAGGGGGTTCATCCTACAATGAGCAGTTCTTC
TRBV2	many	TRBJ2-1	-	CASSPEFGEQFF	TGTGCCAGCAGTCCTGAATTCGGTGAGCAGTTCTTC
TRBV28	many	TRBJ1-1	-	CASSSVISGRGDEAFF	TGTGCCAGCAGCTCTGTGATTTCGGGTAGGGGGGATGAAGCTTTCTTT
TRBV2	many	TRBJ2-1	TRBD2	CASSESPSLAGHEQFF	TGTGCCAGCAGTGAGTCTCCCTCCTTAGCGGGACATGAGCAGTTCTTC
TRBV18	few	TRBJ2-3	TRBD2	CASSPRRGRTDTQYF	TGTGCCAGCTCACCAAGGCGGGGGAGGACAGATACGCAGTATTTT
TRBV6-1	-	TRBJ1-2	TRBD1	CASSDSGTASYGYSF	TGTGCCAGCAGTGACTCCGGGACAGCCTCCTATGGCTACTCCTTC
TRBV30	many	TRBJ1-1	-	CAWSVTQNTEAFF	TGTGCCTGGAGTGTTACGCAGAACACTGAAGCTTTCTTT
TRBV20-1	few	TRBJ1-5	-	CSNTQGTDQPQHF	TGCAGCAACACACAGGGTACGGATCAGCCCCAGCATTTT
TRBV11-2	-	TRBJ2-1	TRBD2	CASSSRLAASSYNEQFF	TGTGCCAGCAGCAGTCGACTAGCGGCGAGCTCCTACAATGAGCAGTTCTTC
TRBV28	many	TRBJ1-5	-	CASSPPGQNNQPQHF	TGTGCCAGCAGTCCCCCCGGGCAGAACAATCAGCCCCAGCATTTT
TRBV19	few	TRBJ2-6	TRBD2	CAIGLATPGANVLTF	TGTGCCATTGGACTAGCGACTCCTGGGGCCAACGTCCTGACTTTC
TRBV4-2	-	TRBJ2-7	TRBD2	CASSQGRLAGGPEQYF	TGTGCCAGCAGCCAAGGAAGACTAGCGGGAGGGCCCGAGCAGTACTTC
TRBV5-1	many	TRBJ2-5	-	CASSLEGRQETQYF	TGCGCCAGCAGCTTGGAGGGCAGACAAGAGACCCAGTACTTC
TRBV12-3/TRBV12-4	many	TRBJ2-5	-	CASSALIETQYF	TGTGCCAGCAGTGCCCTGATAGAGACCCAGTACTTC
TRBV6-2/TRBV6-3	-	TRBJ1-1	-	CASLRGNTEAFF	TGTGCCAGCCTTAGGGGGAACACTGAAGCTTTCTTT
TRBV9	-	TRBJ2-1	-	CASSAPGTANEQFF	TGTGCCAGCAGCGCCCCCGGGACCGCCAATGAGCAGTTCTTC
TRBV20-1	few	TRBJ1-2	TRBD1	CSARDLRTGGDGYTF	TGCAGTGCTAGAGATCTGAGGACAGGCGGCGATGGCTACACCTTC
TRBV6-9	-	TRBJ2-3	TRBD2	CASSYSAGGADTQYF	TGTGCCAGCAGTTACTCAGCGGGAGGCGCAGATACGCAGTATTTT
TRBV11-1	many	TRBJ2-2	-	CASSLEVWRANTGELFF	TGTGCCAGCAGCTTAGAAGTCTGGAGAGCGAACACCGGGGAGCTGTTTTTT
TRBV6-9	many	TRBJ2-5	TRBD2	CASSCHERGVWETQYF	TGCGCCAGCAGTTGTCATGAGCGGGGAGTCTGGGAGACCCAGTACTTC
TRBV12-3/TRBV12-4	many	TRBJ1-5	TRBD1	CASRGTGASNQPQHF	TGTGCCAGCAGGGGGACAGGGGCGAGCAATCAGCCCCAGCATTTT
TRBV7-3	many	TRBJ2-1	-	CASSLTRGINEQFF	TGTGCCAGCAGCTTAACTAGGGGTATTAATGAGCAGTTCTTC
TRBV19	many	TRBJ2-7	TRBD2	CASSIGSGREGVTYEQYF	TGTGCCAGTAGTATCGGGTCAGGGAGGGAGGGCGTCACCTACGAGCAGTACTTC
TRBV5-1	many	TRBJ2-1	-	CASSYTSDNEQFF	TGCGCCAGCAGCTACACTAGTGACAATGAGCAGTTCTTC
TRBV6-1	few	TRBJ2-7	TRBD2	CASKMGLFEQYF	TGTGCCTCTAAAATGGGACTATTCGAGCAGTACTTC
TRBV6-4	few	TRBJ2-2	-	CASSVWGSDTGELFF	TGTGCCAGCAGTGTTTGGGGTTCGGACACCGGGGAGCTGTTTTTT
TRBV3-1	many	TRBJ2-1	-	CASSHRELNEQFF	TGTGCCAGCAGCCACCGGGAGTTGAATGAGCAGTTCTTC
TRBV2	many	TRBJ2-1	TRBD2	CASRLAGGSVYNEQFF	TGTGCCAGCCGCCTAGCGGGAGGTTCAGTCTACAATGAGCAGTTCTTC
TRBV29-1	few	TRBJ2-7	TRBD1	CSVEGTGDGSEQYF	TGCAGCGTTGAAGGGACAGGGGACGGCTCCGAGCAGTACTTC
TRBV6-1	many	TRBJ2-7	-	CASATYEQYF	TGTGCCAGCGCAACCTACGAGCAGTACTTC
TRBV10-3	many	TRBJ1-1	-	CAIRDKEGTEAFF	TGTGCCATCAGAGACAAGGAAGGCACTGAAGCTTTCTTT
TRBV20-1	few	TRBJ1-4	TRBD1	CSAEGTGPEKLFF	TGCAGTGCTGAAGGGACAGGGCCCGAAAAACTGTTTTTT
TRBV11-3	many	TRBJ2-2	TRBD1	CASSHHRTGGTGELFF	TGTGCCAGCAGCCATCACCGGACAGGGGGCACCGGGGAGCTGTTTTTT
TRBV27	many	TRBJ1-1	-	CASSFLGGSTEAFF	TGTGCCAGCAGTTTTTTGGGGGGGAGCACTGAAGCTTTCTTT